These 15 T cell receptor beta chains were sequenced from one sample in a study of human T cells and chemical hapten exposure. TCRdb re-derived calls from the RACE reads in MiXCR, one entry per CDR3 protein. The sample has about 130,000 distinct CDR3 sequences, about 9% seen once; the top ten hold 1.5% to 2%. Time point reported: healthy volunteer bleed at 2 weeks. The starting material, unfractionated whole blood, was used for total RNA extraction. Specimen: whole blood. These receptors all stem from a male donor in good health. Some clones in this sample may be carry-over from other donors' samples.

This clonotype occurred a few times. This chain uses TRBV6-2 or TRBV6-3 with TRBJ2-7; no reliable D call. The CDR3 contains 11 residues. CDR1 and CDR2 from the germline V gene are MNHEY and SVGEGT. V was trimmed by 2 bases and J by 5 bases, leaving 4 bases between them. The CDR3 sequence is CASSYAHEQYF. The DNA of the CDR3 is TGTGCCAGCAGTTACGCCCACGAGCAGTACTTC.

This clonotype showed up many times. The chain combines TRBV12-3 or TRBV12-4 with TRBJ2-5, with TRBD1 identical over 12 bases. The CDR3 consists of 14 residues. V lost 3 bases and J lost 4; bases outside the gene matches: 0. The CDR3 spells CASSLGQGAETQYF. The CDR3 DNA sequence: TGTGCCAGCAGTTTGGGACAGGGGGCAGAGACCCAGTACTTC.

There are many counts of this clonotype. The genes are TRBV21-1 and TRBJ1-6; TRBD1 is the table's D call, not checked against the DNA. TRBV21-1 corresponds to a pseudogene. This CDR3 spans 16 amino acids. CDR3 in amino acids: CASRLPGQGHNSPLHF. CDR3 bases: TGTGCCAGCAGACTGCCCGGACAGGGCCATAATTCACCCCTCCACTTT.

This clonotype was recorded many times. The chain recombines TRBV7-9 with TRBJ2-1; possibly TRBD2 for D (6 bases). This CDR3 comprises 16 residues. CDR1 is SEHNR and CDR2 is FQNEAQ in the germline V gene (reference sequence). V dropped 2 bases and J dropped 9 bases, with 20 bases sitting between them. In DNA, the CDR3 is TGTGCCAGCAGCTTATACGGTACTAAAGCAGCGGGTGAGCAGTTCTTC. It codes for CASSLYGTKAAGEQFF.

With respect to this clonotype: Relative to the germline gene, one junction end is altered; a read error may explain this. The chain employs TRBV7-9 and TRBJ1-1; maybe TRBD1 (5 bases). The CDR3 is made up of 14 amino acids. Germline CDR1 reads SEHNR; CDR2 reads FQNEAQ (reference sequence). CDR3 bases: TGTGTCAGCAGCCCGGACATCATGAACACTGAAGCTTTCTTT. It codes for CVSSPDIMNTEAFF.

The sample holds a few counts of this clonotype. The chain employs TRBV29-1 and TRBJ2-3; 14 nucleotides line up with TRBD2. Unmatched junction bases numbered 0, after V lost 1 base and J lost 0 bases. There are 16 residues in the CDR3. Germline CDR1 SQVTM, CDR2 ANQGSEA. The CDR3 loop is CSVEGLAGGSTDTQYF. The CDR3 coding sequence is TGCAGCGTTGAAGGACTAGCGGGGGGGAGCACAGATACGCAGTATTTT.

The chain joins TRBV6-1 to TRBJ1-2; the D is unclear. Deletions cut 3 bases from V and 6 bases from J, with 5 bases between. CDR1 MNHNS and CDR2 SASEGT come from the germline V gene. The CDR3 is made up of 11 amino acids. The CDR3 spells CASSDSDGYTF. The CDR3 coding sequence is TGTGCCAGCAGTGATAGCGATGGCTACACCTTC.

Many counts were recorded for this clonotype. The CDR3 loop is CASSPGLAGVWSTDTQYF. CDR3 nucleotide sequence: TGTGCCAGCAGCCCCGGACTAGCGGGAGTATGGAGCACAGATACGCAGTATTTT. The chain employs TRBV11-3 and TRBJ2-3; 13 positions agree with TRBD2. Germline values: CDR1 SGHNT, CDR2 YENEEA. The length of the CDR3 is 18 residues. Germline trimming cut 5 bases from V and 0 bases from J; bases unmatched to any gene: 8.

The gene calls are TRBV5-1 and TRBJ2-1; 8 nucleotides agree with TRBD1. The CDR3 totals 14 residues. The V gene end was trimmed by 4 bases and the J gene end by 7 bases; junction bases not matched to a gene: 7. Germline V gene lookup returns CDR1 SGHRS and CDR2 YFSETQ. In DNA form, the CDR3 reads TGCGCCAGCAGCCCATACAGGGGGACAAATGAGCAGTTCTTC. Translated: CASSPYRGTNEQFF.

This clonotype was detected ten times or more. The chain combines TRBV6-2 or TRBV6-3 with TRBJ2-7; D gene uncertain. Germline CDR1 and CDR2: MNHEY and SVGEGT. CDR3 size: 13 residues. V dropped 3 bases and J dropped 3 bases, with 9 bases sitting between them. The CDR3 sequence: CASSYGQHYEQYF. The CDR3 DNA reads TGTGCCAGCAGTTATGGGCAGCACTACGAGCAGTACTTC.

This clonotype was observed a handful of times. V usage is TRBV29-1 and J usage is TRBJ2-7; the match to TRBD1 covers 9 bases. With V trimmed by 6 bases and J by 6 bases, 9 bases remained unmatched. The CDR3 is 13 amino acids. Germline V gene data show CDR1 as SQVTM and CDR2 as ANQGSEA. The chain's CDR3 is CSVFTGTGREQYF. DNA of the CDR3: TGCAGCGTGTTCACCGGGACAGGGCGCGAGCAGTACTTC.

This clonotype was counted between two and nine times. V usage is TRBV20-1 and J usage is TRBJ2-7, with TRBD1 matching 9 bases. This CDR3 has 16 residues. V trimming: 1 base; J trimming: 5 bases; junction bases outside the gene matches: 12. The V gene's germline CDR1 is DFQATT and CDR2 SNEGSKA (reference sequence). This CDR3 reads CSARARRGTGFDEQYF. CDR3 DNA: TGCAGTGCTAGAGCCCGTCGCGGGACAGGGTTCGACGAGCAGTACTTC.

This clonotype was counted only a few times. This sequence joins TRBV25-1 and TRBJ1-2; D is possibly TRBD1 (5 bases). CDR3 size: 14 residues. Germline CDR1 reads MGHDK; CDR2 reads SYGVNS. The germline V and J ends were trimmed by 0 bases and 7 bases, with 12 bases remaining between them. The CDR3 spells CASSEYSAGIGYTF. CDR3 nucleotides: TGTGCCAGCAGTGAATATTCGGCAGGGATTGGCTACACCTTC.

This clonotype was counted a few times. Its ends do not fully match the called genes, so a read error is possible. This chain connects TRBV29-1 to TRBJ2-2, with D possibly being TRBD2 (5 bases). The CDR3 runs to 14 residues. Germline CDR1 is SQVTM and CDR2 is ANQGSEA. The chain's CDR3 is CSAGPSGNPGELFF. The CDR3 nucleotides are TGCAGCGCCGGGCCGTCCGGGAACCCCGGGGAGCTGTTTTTT.

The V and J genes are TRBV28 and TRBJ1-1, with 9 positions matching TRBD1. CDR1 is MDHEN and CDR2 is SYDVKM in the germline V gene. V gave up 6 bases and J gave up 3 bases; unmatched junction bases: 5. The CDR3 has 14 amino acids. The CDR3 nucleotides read TGTGCCAGCAGATCATGGACAGGGGACACTGAAGCTTTCTTT. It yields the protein CASRSWTGDTEAFF.